Below, 31 T cell receptor beta chains from the same sample are listed, as sequenced in a study of T-cell memory formation after mild COVID-19. MiXCR, run by TCRdb on the 5' RACE reads, gives a single entry per CDR3 protein. Counted here are about 560,000 distinct CDR3 sequences, approximately 15% occurring once; the ten biggest clones make up about 8.6%. Sequencing input: PBMCs or a T cell subset sorted from them (not recorded which). The receptor source for this set is an adult woman who had mild COVID-19 (a few samples of this study predate the infection). Cell type and time point are not known.

This clonotype was observed many times. The chain recombines TRBV7-8 with TRBJ2-1; D unclear. CDR3 length equals 15 residues. Germline CDR1 SGHVS, CDR2 FQNEAQ. The V end was cut by 5 bases, the J end by 0 bases, with 11 bases between. The CDR3 here is CASSRSVSSYNEQFF. The CDR3 nucleotides read TGTGCCAGCAGCCGGTCGGTAAGCTCCTACAATGAGCAGTTCTTC.

The sample holds a few counts of this clonotype. The chain carries TRBV20-1 and TRBJ2-1; possible D gene TRBD2, 5 bases. CDR3 length: 13 amino acids. The ends were cut back, 1 base at V and 9 bases at J, with 13 bases in the middle. The germline V gene has CDR1 DFQATT and CDR2 SNEGSKA (reference sequence). The CDR3 sequence is CSARGLATGEQFF. DNA of the CDR3: TGCAGTGCTAGAGGGCTAGCTACGGGTGAGCAGTTCTTC.

A few counts support this clonotype. V usage is TRBV3-2 and J usage is TRBJ2-7; the D call in the table, TRBD1, was not verified against the DNA. TRBV3-2 is shown as a pseudogene. CDR3 length equals 14 residues. The CDR3 DNA sequence: TGTGCCAGCAGCCAGGGGACGTCGTCGGACGAGCAGTACTTC. The encoded protein is CASSQGTSSDEQYF.

The chain joins TRBV6-5 to TRBJ2-5; TRBD2 agrees at 14 bases. V dropped 5 bases and J dropped 1; count of bases not matched to a gene: 9. Looked up from germline, CDR1 is MNHEY and CDR2 is SVGAGI. This CDR3 has 18 residues. The CDR3 protein is CASSRVRTSGGTQETQYF. CDR3 DNA: TGTGCCAGCAGTCGCGTTCGGACTAGCGGGGGGACCCAAGAGACCCAGTACTTC.

This clonotype was observed a few times. V and J are TRBV7-9 and TRBJ2-7; D gene unclear. The CDR3 contains 14 residues. Germline V gene sequence: CDR1 SEHNR, CDR2 FQNEAQ (reference sequence). Between the trimmed V and J ends, which lost 5 bases and 2 bases, there was a span of 13 bases. CDR3 coding DNA: TGTGCCAGCAGCCCAAGGGTAAATACCTACGAGCAGTACTTC. It is translated as CASSPRVNTYEQYF.

This clonotype turned up a few times. The V and J genes are TRBV6-2 or TRBV6-3 and TRBJ2-5; possibly TRBD1 or TRBD2 for D (6 bases each). Between the trimmed V and J ends, which lost 2 bases and 5 bases, there was a span of 12 bases. The CDR3 contains 14 residues. Germline assignment: CDR1 MNHEY and CDR2 SVGEGT. The CDR3 reads CASSYRGGKETQYF. CDR3 DNA sequence: TGTGCCAGCAGTTACAGAGGGGGGAAGGAGACCCAGTACTTC.

This chain connects TRBV25-1 to TRBJ2-7; D is uncertain. This CDR3 spans 14 amino acids. Per germline, CDR1 MGHDK and CDR2 SYGVNS. Deletions cut 0 bases from V and 3 bases from J, with 9 bases between. CDR3 sequence (DNA): TGTGCCAGCAGTGAATATTCATTGAGCTACGAGCAGTACTTC. This encodes CASSEYSLSYEQYF.

The V gene is TRBV9, the J gene TRBJ2-7; the D is unclear. Germline CDR1 and CDR2: SGDLS and YYNGEE. CDR3 length: 15 amino acids. V was shortened by 0 bases and J by 2 bases, with 12 bases between the two germline ends. CDR3 in DNA: TGTGCCAGCAGCGTAGAGTTGGCGCCCGCCTACGAGCAGTACTTC. This gives the protein CASSVELAPAYEQYF.

This clonotype has ten or more counts. The gene calls are TRBV7-3 and TRBJ2-7; 9 nucleotides line up with TRBD1. The CDR3 spans 13 residues. Per germline, CDR1 SGHTA and CDR2 FQGTGA. V lost 3 bases, J lost 5 bases, and 2 bases stayed unmatched. The CDR3 protein is CASSLGQGNEQYF. CDR3 bases: TGTGCCAGCAGCTTGGGACAGGGTAACGAGCAGTACTTC.

The chain carries TRBV7-9 and TRBJ2-7; maybe TRBD2 (5 bases). CDR1 and CDR2 from the germline V gene are SEHNR and FQNEAQ (reference sequence). Trimming took 5 bases from V and 4 from J, leaving 18 bases between them. The CDR3 is 15 residues long. The CDR3 sequence: CASSHLWMEVYEQYF. Here the CDR3 DNA reads TGTGCCAGCAGCCACTTGTGGATGGAGGTTTACGAGCAGTACTTC.

CDR3 in DNA: TGTGCCTGGAGCCCCCCGGGCGGGGAGCCCCTCGAGCAGTACTTC. Encoded protein: CAWSPPGGEPLEQYF. The chain links TRBV30 to TRBJ2-7, with D maybe TRBD2 (6 bases). The CDR3 runs 15 residues. Looked up from germline, CDR1 is GTSNPN and CDR2 is SVGIG (reference sequence). V dropped 3 bases and J dropped 6 bases, with 21 bases sitting between them.

This clonotype came up a few times. The chain is built from TRBV12-3 or TRBV12-4 and TRBJ2-3; TRBD2 is a possible D gene (5 bases). V was cut by 6 bases and J by 4 bases, with 14 bases left in between. This CDR3 spans 14 amino acids. Written as DNA, the CDR3 is TGTGCCAGCAGCCGATCCCCCGGGGCAGATACGCAGTATTTT. This codes for CASSRSPGADTQYF.

This chain links TRBV6-5 with TRBJ2-3, with TRBD2 matching 7 bases. Germline trimming cut 6 bases from V and 6 bases from J; bases unmatched to any gene: 12. CDR1 MNHEY and CDR2 SVGAGI come from the germline V gene. This CDR3 has 15 amino acids. The CDR3 sequence is CASRSGGGLVDTQYF. CDR3 coding DNA: TGTGCCAGCAGATCAGGAGGAGGACTAGTCGATACGCAGTATTTT.

The V gene is TRBV5-1, the J gene TRBJ1-2; 10 bases fit TRBD1. The CDR3 totals 21 residues. Unmatched junction bases numbered 28, after V lost 2 bases and J lost 9 bases. Germline values: CDR1 SGHRS, CDR2 YFSETQ. The CDR3 DNA sequence: TGCGCCAGCAGCTTTCTTCCACCAAGACCCGGGACAGGGGATCCACGGCGGAGCTACACCTTC. It translates to CASSFLPPRPGTGDPRRSYTF.

This clonotype was seen only a few times. Here the CDR3 reads CASSLWTGLEQYF. DNA of the CDR3: TGTGCCAGCAGCTTGTGGACAGGGCTCGAGCAGTACTTC. This chain uses TRBV14 with TRBJ2-7, with 8 bases matching TRBD1. The length of the CDR3 is 13 residues. J gave up 6 bases and V 5 bases, and 6 bases lay outside the gene matches. The germline CDR1 and CDR2 sequences are SGHDN and FVKESK.

This clonotype was picked up a small number of times. The chain carries TRBV2 and TRBJ1-1; maybe TRBD1 (5 bases). V lost 6 bases to trimming and J lost 0 bases, with 14 bases between them. The CDR3 sequence is 15 residues long. Germline CDR1 is SNHLY and CDR2 is FYNNEI. The CDR3 loop reads CASRGEQVMNTEAFF. The DNA of the CDR3 is TGTGCCAGCAGGGGAGAACAGGTCATGAACACTGAAGCTTTCTTT.

The V gene is TRBV5-1, the J gene TRBJ2-2, with unresolved D. The germline V gene has CDR1 SGHRS and CDR2 YFSETQ. The CDR3 length is 20 residues. Trimming took off 3 bases at V and 1 base at J, with 25 bases between the two ends. CDR3 in amino acids: CASSSLQLTIGPLNTGELFF. The CDR3 nucleotides are TGCGCCAGCAGCTCACTACAGCTTACCATTGGGCCTCTGAACACCGGGGAGCTGTTTTTT.

This clonotype was seen only a few times. V usage is TRBV13 and J usage is TRBJ2-7; TRBD1 is a possible D gene (5 bases). Trimming stripped 0 bases from V and 7 bases from J, with 13 bases between. This CDR3 contains 14 residues. CDR1 and CDR2 from the germline V gene are PRHDT and FYEKMQ (reference sequence). The CDR3 sequence: CASSLGAGSEEQYF. The CDR3, as DNA: TGTGCCAGCAGCTTAGGGGCAGGGTCTGAGGAGCAGTACTTC.

This clonotype was recorded a few times. The V and J genes are TRBV12-3 or TRBV12-4 and TRBJ1-3; weak D call: TRBD1 (5 bases). The CDR3 is 17 amino acids. Trimming cost V 5 bases and J 0 bases, with 17 bases left between them. The CDR3 DNA reads as TGTGCCAGCAGTCCATACCAGGGAACGGTCTCTGGAAACACCATATATTTT. Protein product: CASSPYQGTVSGNTIYF.

This clonotype was recorded a few times. V is TRBV12-3 or TRBV12-4 and J is TRBJ1-5; D possibly corresponds to TRBD1 (5 bases). The CDR3 sequence is 15 residues long. V lost 3 bases, J lost 0 bases, and 9 bases lay in between. CDR3 loop: CASSLAGHSNQPQHF. The CDR3 nucleotides read TGTGCCAGCAGTTTGGCAGGGCATAGCAATCAGCCCCAGCATTTT.

The chain employs TRBV7-2 and TRBJ1-5; 7 nucleotides align to TRBD1. The CDR3 extends over 16 amino acids. Germline V gives CDR1 SGHTA, CDR2 FQGNSA. Trimming cost V 0 bases and J 5 bases; bases outside gene matches: 7. The CDR3 sequence: CASSLAGQGVDQPQHF. The CDR3 DNA reads TGTGCCAGCAGCTTAGCGGGGCAGGGGGTTGATCAGCCCCAGCATTTT.

In this sample, this clonotype turned up a few times. This chain links TRBV6-6 with TRBJ1-2, with 7 nucleotides matching TRBD1. V lost 6 bases to trimming and J lost 4 bases; unmatched junction nucleotides: 2. The CDR3 runs 12 residues. CDR1 MNHNY and CDR2 SVGAGI come from the germline V gene (reference sequence). CDR3 residues: CASSGTAYGYTF. CDR3 DNA sequence: TGTGCCAGCAGCGGGACAGCCTATGGCTACACCTTC.

A few counts support this clonotype. The chain couples TRBV5-1 to TRBJ2-5; D perhaps matches TRBD2 (5 bases). Trimming shortened V by 0 bases and J by 1 base, and 10 bases separated the two germline ends. This CDR3 spans 15 amino acids. The germline CDR1 and CDR2 sequences are SGHRS and YFSETQ. CDR3 nucleotides: TGCGCCAGCAGCTTGGTCCGGACTCCCCAAGAGACCCAGTACTTC. It codes for CASSLVRTPQETQYF.

This clonotype occurred a few times. The CDR3: CASSRQGDGELFF. The CDR3 DNA is TGTGCCAGCTCACGACAGGGCGACGGGGAGCTGTTTTTT. The V and J genes are TRBV18 and TRBJ2-2; 7 bases align to TRBD1. This CDR3 contains 13 residues. Trimming at V came to 4 bases and at J to 7 bases, leaving 3 bases not matched to a gene. The germline V gene encodes CDR1 KGHSH and CDR2 LQKENI.

Ten or more counts support this clonotype. V and J are TRBV7-3 and TRBJ2-1, with 7 bases aligning to TRBD1. There are 14 residues in the CDR3. The V gene's germline CDR1 is SGHTA and CDR2 FQGTGA. The ends lost 2 bases at V and 3 bases at J; junction bases unmatched: 1. The CDR3 is CASSLHRGYNEQFF. CDR3 DNA: TGTGCCAGCAGCTTACACAGGGGCTACAATGAGCAGTTCTTC.

This clonotype occurred many times. This chain uses TRBV9 with TRBJ2-3; D is undetermined. CDR3 length: 14 amino acids. Between the trimmed V and J ends, which lost 0 bases and 2 bases, there was a span of 7 bases. The germline CDR1 and CDR2 sequences are SGDLS and YYNGEE. This CDR3 reads CASSVGQLTDTQYF. DNA of the CDR3: TGTGCCAGCAGCGTAGGCCAGCTCACAGATACGCAGTATTTT.

CDR3 bases: TGTGCCACCAGCAGAGATACAGCGGGGGCAGGAGATACGCAGTATTTT. This sequence encodes CATSRDTAGAGDTQYF. The V gene is TRBV15, the J gene TRBJ2-3; TRBD2 matches at 8 bases. The J segment lost 5 bases and the V segment lost 0 bases, leaving 7 bases of the junction unmatched. Per germline, CDR1 LNHNV and CDR2 YYDKDF (reference sequence). CDR3 size: 16 residues.

This clonotype was detected a few times. The V call is TRBV12-3 or TRBV12-4, the J call TRBJ2-3; D ambiguous. V lost 3 bases and J 0 bases, leaving 13 bases between the germline ends. The CDR3 is 16 residues long. CDR3 loop: CASSFVLPSSTDTQYF. The CDR3 nucleotides are TGTGCCAGCAGTTTTGTGCTTCCCTCAAGCACAGATACGCAGTATTTT.

The V and J genes are TRBV12-3 or TRBV12-4 and TRBJ2-7; D is ambiguous. The CDR3 consists of 12 residues. V was pared by 6 bases and J by 6 bases, with 12 bases between. In nucleotides, the CDR3 is TGTGCCAGCAGAGGGCTTTTGGGCGAGCAGTACTTC. Translated: CASRGLLGEQYF.

This chain uses TRBV11-3 with TRBJ2-2; D perhaps matches TRBD2 (6 bases). Trimming stripped 5 bases from V and 13 bases from J, with 20 bases between. Germline V gives CDR1 SGHNT, CDR2 YENEEA. CDR3 length: 14 amino acids. The CDR3 coding sequence is TGTGCCAGCAGCCCCGGAACGGGAGTGTGGGGGCTGTTTTTT. Its translation: CASSPGTGVWGLFF.

The V gene is TRBV12-3 or TRBV12-4, the J gene TRBJ1-2; TRBD1 matches at 7 bases. This CDR3 has 13 residues. Unmatched junction bases numbered 8, after V lost 6 bases and J lost 7 bases. The CDR3 DNA reads TGTGCCAGCAGACTGAGACAGGGCTCTGGCTACACCTTC. It encodes CASRLRQGSGYTF.